These 3 T cell receptor beta chains originate from one sample sequenced in a study of blood T cell repertoires in COVID-19. Sequencing was performed with immunoSEQ multiplex PCR; in TCRdb, only in-frame clones are kept and a portion is missing. The table has 65,000 to 90,000 clones, roughly three quarters seen once. Sample: peripheral blood. The receptors derive from a man between 65 and 85 years old with COVID-19, enrolled during active disease.

V and J are TRBV4-2 and TRBJ2-5, with D unclear. Germline V lookup: CDR1 LGHNA, CDR2 YNFKEQ. The CDR3 consists of 14 residues. Trimming removed 0 bases from V and 7 bases from J, with 12 bases in between. CDR3 loop: CASSQDEDTATQYF. The CDR3, as DNA: TGTGCCAGCAGCCAAGACGAAGACACTGCGACCCAGTACTTC.

The chain employs TRBV7-2 and TRBJ1-2; D may be TRBD1 (6 bases). The CDR3 runs to 13 residues. V lost 6 bases to trimming and J lost 4 bases, with 12 bases between them. Germline V gene sequence: CDR1 SGHTA, CDR2 FQGNSA. DNA for the CDR3: TGTGCCAGCAGTTCAGGCAGGGGCTATGGCTACACCTTC. This translates into CASSSGRGYGYTF.

V and J are TRBV28 and TRBJ1-2, with TRBD1 matching over 7 bases. Germline lookup yields CDR1 MDHEN and CDR2 SYDVKM. There are 15 residues in the CDR3. The J segment lost 7 bases and the V segment lost 4 bases, leaving 12 bases of the junction unmatched. The CDR3 coding sequence is TGTGCCAGCAGTTCTCTCCAAAGGGGGCTTTCTGGCTACACCTTC. Its translation is CASSSLQRGLSGYTF.